What follows are 22 T cell receptor beta chains derived from one specimen sequenced in a study of long-term antiretroviral therapy in people with HIV. They ran version v3.0 of the immunoSEQ assay at survey level. Method: immunoSEQ multiplex PCR; TCRdb's copy keeps in-frame clones and lacks some. The data hold 25,000 to 35,000 clones, with 90% to 95% observed a single time. The specimen comprised unsorted PBMCs, sampled roughly 7.1 years after starting antiretroviral therapy. These receptors originate from a man aged 50-59 years with HIV.

V and J are TRBV5-1 and TRBJ2-1; 10 bases are shared with TRBD2. The germline gives CDR1 SGHRS, CDR2 YFSETQ. The junction had 9 bases not matched to a gene; V was cut back by 3 bases and J by 6 bases. The CDR3 is 16 residues long. Here the CDR3 DNA reads TGCGCCAGCAGCTCGACTAGCGGGTCCGGCCTCAATGAGCAGTTCTTC. Its protein product is CASSSTSGSGLNEQFF. Full variable domain (missing parts from reference TRBV5-1 and TRBJ2-1): KAGVTQTPRYLIKTRGQQVTLSCSPISGHRSVSWYQQTPGQGLQFLFEYFSETQRNKGNFPGRFSGRQFSNSRSEMNVSTLELGDSALYLCASSSTSGSGLNEQFFGPGTRLTVL.

The chain combines TRBV6-1 with TRBJ2-1; 10 bases are shared with TRBD2. V shed 0 bases, J shed 9 bases, and the junction held 11 bases outside the gene matches. The CDR3 is 17 residues long. Germline V gene lookup returns CDR1 MNHNS and CDR2 SASEGT. CDR3 in DNA: TGTGCCAGCAGTGAAGCCCTAAGCGGGGGGGCCTGGGGTGAGCAGTTCTTC. This encodes CASSEALSGGAWGEQFF.

This clone has only one observation. The chain links TRBV19 to TRBJ2-3; TRBD2 might be the D (6 bases). V was cut by 5 bases and J by 0 bases, with 9 bases left in between. CDR1 LNHDA and CDR2 SQIVND come from the germline V gene (reference sequence). The length of the CDR3 is 14 residues. This chain's CDR3 is CASSAGYSTDTQYF. The CDR3, as DNA: TGTGCCAGTAGTGCGGGATATAGCACAGATACGCAGTATTTT.

The CDR3 nucleotides read TGTGCCAGCAGTTACTCCCCCGGGGGCCCCTACGAGCAGTACTTC. It yields the protein CASSYSPGGPYEQYF. The gene calls are TRBV6-6 and TRBJ2-7; TRBD1 or TRBD2 may be the D gene (6 bases each). V was clipped by 0 bases and J by 2 bases, with 11 bases between them. CDR3 length: 15 amino acids. The germline CDR1 and CDR2 sequences are MNHNY and SVGAGI (reference sequence).

V usage is TRBV6-5 and J usage is TRBJ1-1; D ambiguous. V gave up 6 bases and J gave up 2 bases, with 10 bases separating them. There are 13 residues in the CDR3. Germline-derived CDR1 and CDR2 are MNHEY and SVGAGI. CDR3 loop: CASRHGSNTEAFF. The CDR3 nucleotides are TGTGCCAGCAGACACGGATCAAACACTGAAGCTTTCTTT.

This clone was seen more than once but under ten times. V usage is TRBV6-6 and J usage is TRBJ1-5; TRBD1 agrees at 7 bases. Trimming removed 6 bases from V and 5 bases from J; junction bases left unmatched: 7. From germline, CDR1 is MNHNY and CDR2 SVGAGI (reference sequence). The CDR3 contains 14 residues. The DNA for the CDR3 is TGTGCCAGCAGCCGGGGACAGATGGATCAGCCCCAGCATTTT. This sequence encodes CASSRGQMDQPQHF.

The gene calls are TRBV7-9 and TRBJ2-3; no reliable D call. Trimming cost V 4 bases and J 6 bases, with 11 bases left between them. This CDR3 is 13 amino acids long. CDR1 is SEHNR and CDR2 is FQNEAQ in the germline V gene (reference sequence). CDR3 DNA sequence: TGTGCCAGCAGCTCGGTGGTCACGGATACGCAGTATTTT. Its protein is CASSSVVTDTQYF.

The chain links TRBV5-5 to TRBJ1-1; no clear D gene. Germline assignment: CDR1 SGHKS and CDR2 YYEKEE (reference sequence). The CDR3 covers 11 residues. V was clipped by 3 bases and J by 4 bases, with 4 bases between them. The CDR3 protein is CASSSRTEAFF. CDR3 sequence (DNA): TGTGCCAGCAGCTCCCGCACTGAAGCTTTCTTT. The complete variable domain, with remaining parts taken from reference TRBV5-5 and TRBJ1-1, reads DAGVTQSPTHLIKTRGQQVTLRCSPISGHKSVSWYQQVLGQGPQFIFQYYEKEERGRGNFPDRFSARQFPNYSSELNVNALLLGDSALYLCASSSRTEAFFGQGTRLTVV.

The chain has TRBV19 and TRBJ1-1; D gene uncertain. This CDR3 comprises 13 residues. Germline V gene lookup returns CDR1 LNHDA and CDR2 SQIVND (reference sequence). Trimming pared 8 bases from V and 3 bases from J, leaving 13 bases between. The CDR3 here is CASVSGRYTEAFF. The CDR3 DNA follows: TGTGCCAGTGTGTCAGGCCGATACACTGAAGCTTTCTTT.

The chain recombines TRBV6-5 with TRBJ1-5; the D gene is possibly TRBD1 (5 bases). Germline V gene data show CDR1 as MNHEY and CDR2 as SVGAGI. V lost 2 bases, J lost 3 bases, and 11 bases lay in between. CDR3 length: 15 amino acids. The CDR3 DNA follows: TGTGCCAGCAGTTACGCGGGGGGGGACAATCAGCCCCAGCATTTT. This translates into CASSYAGGDNQPQHF.

The V and J genes are TRBV7-9 and TRBJ2-7; no clear D gene. The V gene lost 0 bases and the J gene lost 5 bases, with 5 bases spanning the gap. The CDR3 has 12 residues. The germline gives CDR1 SEHNR, CDR2 FQNEAQ (reference sequence). The CDR3 region is CASSLAVNEQYF. The CDR3 DNA follows: TGTGCCAGCAGCTTAGCTGTGAACGAGCAGTACTTC.

This sequence joins TRBV7-9 and TRBJ2-3; D is uncertain. The CDR3 loop spans 15 amino acids. CDR1 SEHNR and CDR2 FQNEAQ come from the germline V gene (reference sequence). V shed 1 base and J shed 4 bases, with 12 bases lying between them. The DNA for the CDR3 is TGTGCCAGCAGCTTAGATGGGTTGAGCGCAGATACGCAGTATTTT. This encodes CASSLDGLSADTQYF.

The chain links TRBV30 to TRBJ2-3, with D possibly being TRBD2 (7 bases). Trimming shortened V by 0 bases and J by 5 bases, and 15 bases separated the two germline ends. Germline V gives CDR1 GTSNPN, CDR2 SVGIG (reference sequence). This CDR3 is built from 15 residues. In DNA form, the CDR3 reads TGTGCCTGGAGTGTACTGGGGGGGCTGGTAGATACGCAGTATTTT. This gives the protein CAWSVLGGLVDTQYF.

This clone was picked up a small number of times. The CDR3 loop reads CSANYEQYF. The DNA for the CDR3 is TGCAGTGCTAATTACGAGCAGTACTTC. The J gene is TRBJ2-7, the V gene TRBV20-1; D call uncertain. The CDR3 spans 9 residues. Germline CDR1 and CDR2: DFQATT and SNEGSKA (reference sequence). Trimming took off 4 bases at V and 4 bases at J, with 2 bases between the two ends.

The V call is TRBV27, the J call TRBJ2-2; D gene ambiguous. V lost 1 base, J lost 3 bases, and 0 bases lay in between. Germline values: CDR1 MNHEY, CDR2 SMNVEV (reference sequence). This CDR3 has 12 residues. The CDR3 loop is CASSLYTGELFF. CDR3 in DNA: TGTGCCAGCAGTTTATACACCGGGGAGCTGTTTTTT.

This sequence joins TRBV5-6 and TRBJ1-1; D is perhaps TRBD1 (5 bases). The CDR3 sequence is 18 residues long. The germline V gene encodes CDR1 SGHDT and CDR2 YYEEEE. Trimming took off 2 bases at V and 2 bases at J, with 22 bases between the two ends. CDR3 sequence reads: CASSFLAVGGGVNTEAFF. CDR3 DNA sequence: TGTGCCAGCAGCTTTCTTGCCGTGGGTGGAGGGGTCAACACTGAAGCTTTCTTT. The full variable domain, rest sourced from reference TRBV5-6 and TRBJ1-1, is DAGVTQSPTHLIKTRGQQVTLRCSPKSGHDTVSWYQQALGQGPQFIFQYYEEEERQRGNFPDRFSGHQFPNYSSELNVNALLLGDSALYLCASSFLAVGGGVNTEAFFGQGTRLTVV.

This rearrangement joins TRBV5-6 to TRBJ1-2; 10 positions agree with TRBD1. V lost 2 bases to trimming and J lost 8 bases; unmatched junction nucleotides: 3. From germline, CDR1 is SGHDT and CDR2 YYEEEE. The CDR3 consists of 13 residues. CDR3 sequence (DNA): TGTGCCAGCAGCTTCGGACAGGGGGAAGGCTACACCTTC. This encodes CASSFGQGEGYTF.

The chain employs TRBV9 and TRBJ2-1, with D tentatively TRBD2 (5 bases). Germline lookup yields CDR1 SGDLS and CDR2 YYNGEE. The CDR3 has 13 residues. V gave up 0 bases and J gave up 9 bases, with 10 bases separating them. CDR3 DNA: TGTGCCAGCAGCGTAGCTATAGGGAGTGAGCAGTTCTTC. Its protein is CASSVAIGSEQFF. The variable domain in full, with the rest retrieved from reference TRBV9 and TRBJ2-1, is DSGVTQTPKHLITATGQRVTLRCSPRSGDLSVYWYQQSLDQGLQFLIQYYNGEERAKGNILERFSAQQFPDLHSELNLSSLELGDSALYFCASSVAIGSEQFFGPGTRLTVL.

This chain links TRBV7-6 with TRBJ1-2, with D maybe TRBD1 (6 bases). The CDR3 contains 14 residues. Trimming shortened V by 5 bases and J by 7 bases, and 17 bases separated the two germline ends. Germline CDR1 reads SGHVS; CDR2 reads FNYEAQ. The CDR3 loop is CASSAASGESGYTF. The CDR3 region has the DNA TGTGCCAGCAGCGCCGCCTCAGGGGAGAGTGGCTACACCTTC.

The chain uses TRBV13 and TRBJ2-1; 9 bases align to TRBD1. The CDR3 is 13 residues long. V was pared by 6 bases and J by 9 bases, with 6 bases of the junction left unmatched. CDR1 and CDR2 (germline): PRHDT, FYEKMQ (reference sequence). CDR3 coding DNA: TGTGCCAGCAGTCGAACAGGGGGCGGTGAGCAGTTCTTC. This encodes CASSRTGGGEQFF.

This chain joins TRBV27 and TRBJ2-2, with TRBD2 matching 11 bases. The length of the CDR3 is 18 residues. V dropped 5 bases and J dropped 4; count of bases not matched to a gene: 12. CDR1 and CDR2 from the germline V gene are MNHEY and SMNVEV (reference sequence). The CDR3 reads CASSPMRNSGGATGELFF. As DNA, the CDR3 is TGTGCCAGCAGTCCTATGCGAAATAGCGGGGGGGCCACCGGGGAGCTGTTTTTT.

The J gene is TRBJ2-2, the V gene TRBV27; D is unresolved. CDR1 and CDR2 (germline): MNHEY, SMNVEV (reference sequence). Trimming took 2 bases from V and 1 from J, leaving 5 bases between them. This CDR3 has 14 amino acids. CDR3: CASSLGRNTGELFF. The CDR3 DNA follows: TGTGCCAGCAGTTTAGGGCGGAACACCGGGGAGCTGTTTTTT.